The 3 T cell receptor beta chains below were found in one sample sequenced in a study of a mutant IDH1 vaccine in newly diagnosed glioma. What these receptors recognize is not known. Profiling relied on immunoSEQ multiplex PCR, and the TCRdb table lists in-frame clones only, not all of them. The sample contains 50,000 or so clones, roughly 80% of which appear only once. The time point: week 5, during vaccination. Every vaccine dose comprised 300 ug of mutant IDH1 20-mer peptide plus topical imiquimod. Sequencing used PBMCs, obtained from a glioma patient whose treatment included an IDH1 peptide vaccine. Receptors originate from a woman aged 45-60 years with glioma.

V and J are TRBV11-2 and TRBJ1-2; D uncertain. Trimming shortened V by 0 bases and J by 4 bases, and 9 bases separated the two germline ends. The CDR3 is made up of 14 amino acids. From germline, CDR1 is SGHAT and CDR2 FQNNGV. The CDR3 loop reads CASSLDLRPYGYTF. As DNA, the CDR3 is TGTGCCAGCAGCTTAGATCTCAGACCCTATGGCTACACCTTC.

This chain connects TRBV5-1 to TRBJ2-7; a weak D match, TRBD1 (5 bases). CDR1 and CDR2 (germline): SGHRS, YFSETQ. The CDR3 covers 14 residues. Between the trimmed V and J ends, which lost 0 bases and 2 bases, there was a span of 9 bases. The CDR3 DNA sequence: TGCGCCAGCAGCTTGGTAGCAGGGACCTACGAGCAGTACTTC. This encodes CASSLVAGTYEQYF. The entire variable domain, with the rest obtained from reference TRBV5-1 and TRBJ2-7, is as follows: KAGVTQTPRYLIKTRGQQVTLSCSPISGHRSVSWYQQTPGQGLQFLFEYFSETQRNKGNFPGRFSGRQFSNSRSEMNVSTLELGDSALYLCASSLVAGTYEQYFGPGTRLTVT.

The CDR3 DNA reads as TGCAGCGTCCGTCAGGGGTCGAGCTATAATTCACCCCTCCACTTT. This translates into CSVRQGSSYNSPLHF. The chain uses TRBV29-1 and TRBJ1-6; D is perhaps TRBD1 (6 bases). Germline V CDR1 and CDR2: SQVTM, ANQGSEA. The CDR3 is 15 residues long. Trimming left V 6 bases short and J 3 bases short, with 15 bases between.